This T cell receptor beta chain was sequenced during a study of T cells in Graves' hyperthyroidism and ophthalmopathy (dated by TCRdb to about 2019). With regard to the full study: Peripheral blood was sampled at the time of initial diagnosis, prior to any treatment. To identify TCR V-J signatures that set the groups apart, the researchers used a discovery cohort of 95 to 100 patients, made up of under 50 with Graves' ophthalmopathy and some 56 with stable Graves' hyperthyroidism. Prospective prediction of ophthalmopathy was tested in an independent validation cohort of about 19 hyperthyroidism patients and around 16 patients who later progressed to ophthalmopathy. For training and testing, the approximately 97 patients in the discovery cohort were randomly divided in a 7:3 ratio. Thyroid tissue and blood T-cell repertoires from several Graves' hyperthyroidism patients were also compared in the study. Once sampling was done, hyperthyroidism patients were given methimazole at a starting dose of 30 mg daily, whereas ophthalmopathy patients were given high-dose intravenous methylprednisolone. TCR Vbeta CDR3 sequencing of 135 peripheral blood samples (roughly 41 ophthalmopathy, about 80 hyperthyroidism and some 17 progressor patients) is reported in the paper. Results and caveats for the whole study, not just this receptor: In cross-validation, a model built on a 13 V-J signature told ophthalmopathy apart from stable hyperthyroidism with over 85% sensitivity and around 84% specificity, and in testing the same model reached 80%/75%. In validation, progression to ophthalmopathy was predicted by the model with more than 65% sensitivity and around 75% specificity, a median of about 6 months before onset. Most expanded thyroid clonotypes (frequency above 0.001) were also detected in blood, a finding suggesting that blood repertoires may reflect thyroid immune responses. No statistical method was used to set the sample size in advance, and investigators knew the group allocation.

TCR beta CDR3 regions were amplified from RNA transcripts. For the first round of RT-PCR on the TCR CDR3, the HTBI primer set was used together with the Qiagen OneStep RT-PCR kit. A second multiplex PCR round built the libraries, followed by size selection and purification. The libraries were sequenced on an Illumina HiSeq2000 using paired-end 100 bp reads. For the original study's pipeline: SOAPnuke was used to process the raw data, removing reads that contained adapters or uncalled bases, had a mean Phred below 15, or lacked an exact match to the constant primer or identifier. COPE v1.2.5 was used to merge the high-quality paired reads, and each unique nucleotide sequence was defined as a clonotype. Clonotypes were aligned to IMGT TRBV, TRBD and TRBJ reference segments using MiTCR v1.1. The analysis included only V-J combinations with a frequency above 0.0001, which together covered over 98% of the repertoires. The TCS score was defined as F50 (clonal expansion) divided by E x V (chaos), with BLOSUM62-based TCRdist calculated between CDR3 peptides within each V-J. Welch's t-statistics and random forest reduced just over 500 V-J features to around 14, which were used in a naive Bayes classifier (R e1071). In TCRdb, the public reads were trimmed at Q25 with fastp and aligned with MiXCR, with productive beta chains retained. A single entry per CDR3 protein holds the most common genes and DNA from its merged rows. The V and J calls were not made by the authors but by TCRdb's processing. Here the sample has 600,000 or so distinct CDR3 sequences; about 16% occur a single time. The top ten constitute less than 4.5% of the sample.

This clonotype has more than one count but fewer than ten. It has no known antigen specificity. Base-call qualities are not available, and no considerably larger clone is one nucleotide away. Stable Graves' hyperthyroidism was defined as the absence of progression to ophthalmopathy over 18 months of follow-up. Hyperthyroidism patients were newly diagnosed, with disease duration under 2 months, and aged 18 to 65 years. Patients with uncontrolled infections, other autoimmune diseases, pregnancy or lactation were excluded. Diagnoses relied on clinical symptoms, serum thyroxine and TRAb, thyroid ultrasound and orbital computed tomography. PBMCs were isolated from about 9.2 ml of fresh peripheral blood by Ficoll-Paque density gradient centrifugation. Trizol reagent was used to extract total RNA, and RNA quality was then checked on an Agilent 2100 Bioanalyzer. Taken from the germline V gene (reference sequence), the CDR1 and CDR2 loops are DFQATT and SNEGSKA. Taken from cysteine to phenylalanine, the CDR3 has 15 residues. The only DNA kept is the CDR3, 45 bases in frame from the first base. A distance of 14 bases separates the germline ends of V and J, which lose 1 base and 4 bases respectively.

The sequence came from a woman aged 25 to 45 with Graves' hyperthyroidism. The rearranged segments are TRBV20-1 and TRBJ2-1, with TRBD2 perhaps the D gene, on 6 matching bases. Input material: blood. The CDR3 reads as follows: CSARGTTGYYNEQFF. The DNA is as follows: TGCAGTGCTAGAGGGACTACCGGATATTACAATGAGCAGTTCTTC.